This TCR beta chain was sequenced for a study of shared clonotypes between healthy human individuals (dated by TCRdb to between 2020 and 2021). Broadly, across the study: The cohort comprised two women and a few men aged 18 to 49 years. Per donor, three plates each were used for CD4 naive and CD4 memory, two for CD8 naive, and one for CD8 memory. To estimate repertoire size and how much clonotype sharing occurs between individuals, the study deeply sequenced the blood TCR repertoires of roughly 5 healthy adults. To increase sequencing depth and limit assay-specific biases, TCR repertoire library preparation and sequencing were carried out by different laboratories using diverse techniques. Per donor, leukapheresis produced somewhere between about 0.85 and 10 billion PBMCs.

Using the deep immunoSEQ assay, TCR CDR3 regions were amplified from genomic DNA by multiplex PCR. Extracted genomic DNA from each cell subset was spread evenly across all wells of several immunoSEQ 96-well plates, with each plate serving as a replicate. For sorted subsets, each replicate PCR was loaded with about 0.2 ug genomic DNA, equivalent to 32,000 or so T cell genomes. The purified libraries were quantified using a Qubit 3.0 fluorometer, sized with a Bioanalyzer 2100, and then quantified again using the KAPA Library Quantification kit. A separate single-read 150-cycle Illumina NextSeq 550 flow cell was used to sequence each immunoSEQ 96-well plate. For the original study's pipeline: Because only junctional sequences without quality scores were contained in the immunoSEQ output, filtering matching that applied to full-length reads could not be performed. To assign V/J genes and CDR3, sequences were annotated against IMGT germline references using PyIR, a Python wrapper for IgBLAST v1.9. Reads were removed for weak V/J assignments (E-value above 1e-6), missing CDR3, stop codons, out-of-frame junctions, or ambiguous translated residues. A V3J clonotype was defined by an identical inferred V gene, J gene, and CDR3 amino acid sequence. The percentage overlap between two repertoires was calculated by dividing the number of shared unique clonotypes by the size of the smaller repertoire. Repertoire richness was assessed with RTK rarefaction, the Chao1 estimator, and Recon v2.1 estimates of unobserved clonotypes. For all TCRbeta clonotypes obtained by the gDNA method from a few donors, generation probabilities were computed with OLGA. TCRdb took over this immuneACCESS table, retaining in-frame rearrangements with V and J assigned. Such tables are incomplete; in checked studies, under half of the missing clones stem from an unresolved V gene, and the remainder is unexplained. The D gene and trimming were derived from the DNA, and the V and J assignments and clone size from that table. The sample table shows over a million clones, and about 70% are seen once. Clones ranked in the top ten supply over 1.3% of the sample.

Healthy HIV-negative adults with no recently reported acute infections or vaccinations were included as donors. Every donor was a Caucasian adult living in Nashville, Tennessee, USA. CD4+ T cells were enriched by magnetic negative selection, after which naive cells were positively selected on CD45RA and the negative fraction was taken as the memory subset. Blood was obtained by leukapheresis, after which PBMCs were separated by Ficoll-Histopaque density gradient centrifugation and cryopreserved in liquid nitrogen vapor phase. Purity and quantity of every magnetically sorted T cell population were checked by analytical flow cytometry. From each sorted fraction, genomic DNA was isolated and quantified by UV absorbance on a Nanodrop 2000c. Points on this clone: The target of this receptor is not known. Per-base qualities were not stored, and no clone one base away is much larger.

Trimming removed 4 bases from V and 5 bases from J; the gene matches leave 7 bases unexplained. Based on the germline V gene (reference sequence), the CDR1 and CDR2 sequences are SGHNT and YYREEE. The CDR3 numbers 14 residues from cysteine through phenylalanine. CDR3 DNA only is kept here, 42 bases in frame from base 1. What the work shows at the level of the full study, not this receptor alone: Compared with non-shared clonotypes, the clonotypes found in all four sorted-subset donors had higher generation probabilities. The genetic and exposure-history diversity represented was limited by the small number of donors. Estimated clonotype richness was generally larger for naive than for memory subsets. Pairwise subsampling led to the expectation that sequencing depth would affect the degree of clonotype sharing among donors. Sampling was restricted to blood, and TCR repertoires in tissue are likely to differ from TCR repertoires in blood. Sharing across several donors was observed for about 4.8% of naive CD4, less than 4% of naive CD8, 2% to 2.5% of memory CD4, and roughly 0.4% of memory CD8 clonotypes. Incomplete sequencing was indicated by rarefaction of sorted-subset datasets, despite the large sequencing depth.

This chain is built from TRBV5-4 and TRBJ2-7; 9 of the junction bases match TRBD2. The TCR originated in a young man in good health. Sequenced sample: memory CD4+ T cells sorted from blood. The cell subset or site label here, explained by the study, means: CD45RA-negative fraction. The CDR3 loop reads CASSPGTSYHEQYF. The DNA sequence is as follows: TGTGCCAGCAGCCCAGGGACTAGCTATCACGAGCAGTACTTC. The entire variable domain, with the stretches around the CDR3 drawn from the reference TRBV5-4 and TRBJ2-7 proteins, is ETGVTQSPTHLIKTRGQQVTLRCSSQSGHNTVSWYQQALGQGPQFIFQYYREEENGRGNFPPRFSGLQFPNYSSELNVNALELDDSALYLCASSPGTSYHEQYFGPGTRLTVT.